A selection of T cell receptor beta chains follows, all from one sample in a study of T cell responses to AZD1222 COVID-19 vaccine. TCRdb's copy holds only in-frame clones and misses some; the assay was immunoSEQ multiplex PCR. The sample contains 150,000 to 200,000 clones, 90% of which appear only once. This specimen was peripheral blood, taken on day 0 of AZD1222 vaccination. Receptor source: an adult in good health. Each CDR3 is given with its conserved first and last residue. The D gene is left open where the match is weak.

D: TRBD2
J: TRBJ2-2
V: TRBV4-3
CDR3: CASSQDLGTSAGELFF

D: TRBD1
J: TRBJ2-7
V: TRBV9
CDR3: CASSPSGQADYEQYF

D: -
J: TRBJ1-1
V: TRBV18
CDR3: CASSPPVRGGREAEAFF

D: TRBD1
J: TRBJ1-6
V: TRBV5-6
CDR3: CASSRGQGDSPLHF

D: -
J: TRBJ1-3
V: TRBV5-1
CDR3: CASSPSSGNTIYF

D: TRBD1
J: TRBJ2-1
V: TRBV6-2/TRBV6-3
CDR3: CASSPGGQGNNEQFF

D: -
J: TRBJ1-2
V: TRBV7-2
CDR3: CASSSPSGAHYGYTF

D: -
J: TRBJ2-4
V: TRBV24-1
CDR3: CATSDSAGDINIQYF

D: -
J: TRBJ2-1
V: TRBV5-8
CDR3: CASSFPQRGYNEQFF

D: -
J: TRBJ1-6
V: TRBV30
CDR3: CAWRQYNSPLHF

D: -
J: TRBJ2-2
V: TRBV3-1/TRBV3-2
CDR3: CASSQASRGELFF

D: TRBD2
J: TRBJ2-2
V: TRBV5-4
CDR3: CASSLEGLSSGGYTGELFF

D: TRBD1
J: TRBJ1-5
V: TRBV19
CDR3: CASSQPALGQGNPQHF

D: -
J: TRBJ1-2
V: TRBV7-8
CDR3: CASSLEFDGRRGGYTF

D: -
J: TRBJ1-2
V: TRBV3-1/TRBV3-2
CDR3: CASSQVRDKDNYGYTF

D: TRBD1
J: TRBJ1-1
V: TRBV7-6
CDR3: CASSPVGTGGKTEAFF

D: TRBD1
J: TRBJ1-5
V: TRBV5-6
CDR3: CASSFGQGDQPQHF

D: TRBD1
J: TRBJ2-2
V: TRBV18
CDR3: CASSVKSRQGTNTGELFF